This TCR beta chain was identified during a study of T cell responses to AZD1222 COVID-19 vaccine. Study-wide findings and caveats: At 160-218 and 743-854, vaccine-associated CD4 TCRs were dominant, and they spanned spike. Just a handful of people given AZD1222 tested seropositive at baseline. There were mostly white British donors and more females than males, and clonal diversity was possibly underestimated. Unmutated variant regions are reportedly the target of nearly half of TCRs that are spike-specific.

The CDR3 is 13 residues long. Trimming took 3 bases from V and 7 from J; bases not matched to a gene: 1. Remarks on this clone: What it binds is unknown.

Profiling relied on immunoSEQ multiplex PCR, and the TCRdb table lists in-frame clones only, not all of them. The sample holds about 83,000 clones; around 89% are singletons and the top ten take approximately 5%. The sequencing used peripheral blood, collected on day 0 of MenACWY control vaccination. The V call is TRBV12-3 or TRBV12-4, the J call TRBJ1-3; 9 bases fit TRBD1. The sequence was obtained from an adult in good health. This chain's CDR3 is CASSFGQGNTIYF. The CDR3 region has the DNA TGTGCCAGCAGTTTCGGACAGGGGAACACCATATATTTT.